The clone carrying this TCR beta chain showed up just once. The target antigen is unknown. These data are taken from a study of cytomegalovirus exposure and HLA in healthy donors. Overall study context: Within an early data release were about 80 million unique TCRs drawn from HLA-typed donors.

General study findings and limits: The authors reported that TCR beta sequences could predict HLA-A and HLA-B alleles. These predictions were accurate for most subjects in the first cohort.

Use of 60 Vbeta and 13 Jbeta primers characterized the PCR. Produced via immunoSEQ multiplex PCR; TCRdb's table is partial and in-frame only. The sample yields fewer than 150,000 clones, approximately 89% seen once. V lost 4 bases and J 5 bases, leaving 9 bases between the germline ends. In germline, CDR1 is SGDLS, CDR2 YYNGEE. CDR3 length equals 13 residues. The sequenced sample was PBMCs. The chain combines TRBV9 with TRBJ2-2; D unresolved. This clonotype was obtained from a woman aged 30 to 39 in good health and CMV-seropositive. The CDR3 bases are TGTGCCAGCAGCCCCCCGGAGACCGGGGAGCTGTTTTTT. Translating gives CASSPPETGELFF.